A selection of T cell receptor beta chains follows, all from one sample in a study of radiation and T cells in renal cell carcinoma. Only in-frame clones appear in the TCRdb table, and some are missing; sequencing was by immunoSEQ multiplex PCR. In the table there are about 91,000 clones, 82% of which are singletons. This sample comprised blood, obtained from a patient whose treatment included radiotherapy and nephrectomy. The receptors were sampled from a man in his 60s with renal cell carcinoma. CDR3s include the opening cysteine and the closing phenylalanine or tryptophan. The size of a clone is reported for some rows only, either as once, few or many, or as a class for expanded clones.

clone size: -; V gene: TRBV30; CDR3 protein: CAWSLIGNEQFF
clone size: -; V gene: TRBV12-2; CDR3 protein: CASRLGWAGEREGIGEQYF
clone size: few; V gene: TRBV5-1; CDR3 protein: CASSWEVGTEAFF
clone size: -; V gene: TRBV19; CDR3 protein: CATRTASQETQYF
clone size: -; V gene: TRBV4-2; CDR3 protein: CASRSALAGGLGGGYEQYF
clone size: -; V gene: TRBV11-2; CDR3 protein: CASSLDRPDSGNTIYF
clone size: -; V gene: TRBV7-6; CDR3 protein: CASSLQETQYF
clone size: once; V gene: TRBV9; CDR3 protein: CASSASGNNQPQHF
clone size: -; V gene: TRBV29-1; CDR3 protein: CSVRETEYNEQFF
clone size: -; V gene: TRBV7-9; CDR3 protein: CASSLGLAGATDTQYF
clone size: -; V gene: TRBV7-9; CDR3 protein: CASSLTSSNTGELFF
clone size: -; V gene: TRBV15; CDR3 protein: CATEDSIYEQYF
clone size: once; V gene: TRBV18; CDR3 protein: CASSLLYATNEKLFF
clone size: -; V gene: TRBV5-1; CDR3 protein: CASKTSGTNSGELFF
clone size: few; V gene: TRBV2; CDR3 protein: CASKEIVGGNQPQHF
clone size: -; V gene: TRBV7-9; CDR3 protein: CASSDWVTQANYGYTF
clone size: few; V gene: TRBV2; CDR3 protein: CASSESLVLYEQYF
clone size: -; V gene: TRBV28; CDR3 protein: CASRTPGQDYEQYF
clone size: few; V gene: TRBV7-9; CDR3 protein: CASRPQVKAHF
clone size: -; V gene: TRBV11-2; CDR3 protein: CASSLVGDSYEQYF
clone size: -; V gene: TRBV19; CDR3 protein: CASSMDSSSGANVLTF
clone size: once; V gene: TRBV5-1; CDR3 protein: CASTGTSGNNEQFF
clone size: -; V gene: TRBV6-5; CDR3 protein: CASTRTSTSGELFF
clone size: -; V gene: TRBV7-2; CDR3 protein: CASSYMVRGLAGGADTQYF
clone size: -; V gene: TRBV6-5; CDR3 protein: CASSRGQGANIQYF